The TCR beta chain under discussion was sequenced for a study of T-cell memory formation after mild COVID-19. Background on the study: In these data, TCR clusters were largely donor specific. Points from the study as a whole: Clones shrinking between day 15 and 85 showed a balanced CD4/CD8 split, and those that grew later tilted toward CD4+.

This clonotype was detected many times. Its cognate antigen is unknown. The junction does not match germline at one end; this may be a read error. Germline V gene lookup returns CDR1 SEHNR and CDR2 FQNEAQ (reference sequence). The CDR3 runs 12 residues. cDNA libraries for TCR alpha and TCR beta, carrying sample barcodes and UMIs, came from 5'RACE with constant-segment primers. Each CDR3 protein is one row after TCRdb ran MiXCR on the 5' RACE reads. The sample gives 35,000 to 45,000 distinct CDR3 sequences, about 6.8% of which show up once; roughly 0.79% is in the top ten. The source of this sequence is an adult who had mild COVID-19 (a few samples of this study predate the infection). Cell type and time point are not known. J is TRBJ2-7 and V is TRBV7-9, with a tentative D call TRBD1 (6 bases). Sample: PBMCs or a T cell subset sorted from them (not recorded which). Written as DNA, the CDR3 is TGTGCCAGCAGCTTAGCTCGGATGGACAGTTCCTTC. Residues: CASSLARMDSSF.